A single sample gave rise to the 4 T cell receptor beta chains below, sequenced in a study of regulatory T cells in long-lasting Graves disease. Time point reported: newly diagnosed GD, antithyroid drugs for less than 3 months. RNA from PBMCs was the source of the TCR library. Construction of TCR beta libraries relied on iRepertoire HTBI primers and on Arm-PCR targeting CDR3 regions. TCRdb re-called the multiplex PCR reads with MiXCR, one entry per CDR3 protein. The table has hundreds of thousands of distinct CDR3 sequences, about 16% seen once. This sample was shared with a second study, whose subject was T cells in Graves' hyperthyroidism and ophthalmopathy.

The sample consisted of peripheral blood mononuclear cells (PBMCs), taken at new diagnosis, from a patient treated with antithyroid drugs. The receptors derive from a man younger than 30 with Graves disease.

The chain employs TRBV12-3 or TRBV12-4 and TRBJ2-1; TRBD2 matches 8 bases. The V gene end was trimmed by 6 bases and the J gene end by 2 bases; junction bases not matched to a gene: 9. The length of the CDR3 is 16 residues. The CDR3 coding sequence is TGTGCCAGCAGAGATTCGGCGGGAGGTGCCTACAATGAGCAGTTCTTC. Protein product: CASRDSAGGAYNEQFF.

This clonotype appeared a few times. The J gene is TRBJ2-4, the V gene TRBV13; possibly TRBD1 or TRBD2 for D (6 bases each). The CDR3 is 16 amino acids. Germline V gene sequence: CDR1 PRHDT, CDR2 FYEKMQ (reference sequence). V was trimmed by 3 bases and J by 8 bases, leaving 20 bases between them. In DNA form, the CDR3 reads TGTGCCAGCAGCTTGGAGTACGAGGGGGGCGCAGACATTCAGTACTTC. Translation: CASSLEYEGGADIQYF.

In its sample, this clonotype was seen many times. The chain couples TRBV16 to TRBJ1-1; no clear D. The CDR3 covers 13 residues. V was shortened by 8 bases and J by 2 bases, with 12 bases between the two germline ends. CDR1 is KGHSY, CDR2 FQNENV, per germline. CDR3 sequence reads: CASRPGLNTEAFF. CDR3 bases: TGTGCCAGCCGACCCGGTTTAAACACTGAAGCTTTCTTT.

The table lists this clonotype with many counts. The chain employs TRBV12-3 or TRBV12-4 and TRBJ2-7; D unresolved. This CDR3 is 14 amino acids long. V lost 6 bases and J 0 bases, leaving 12 bases between the germline ends. CDR3 amino acids: CASSPTSSSYEQYF. CDR3 in DNA: TGTGCCAGCAGCCCCACCTCAAGCTCCTACGAGCAGTACTTC.